Reported below is one T cell receptor (beta chain). Its antigen is as yet unknown. These data originate in a study of shared clonotypes between healthy human individuals. Study-wide results and caveats: The genetic and exposure-history diversity represented was limited by few donors. The study found lower generation probabilities in non-shared clonotypes than in those shared by all four donors.

It was across several immunoSEQ plates that each subset's genomic DNA was evenly split. It was around 180 ng DNA, about 30,000 T cell genomes, that sorted-subset replicate PCRs used. Data came from immunoSEQ multiplex PCR; TCRdb stores just in-frame clones and leaves some out. Among over 1.5 million clones listed, 95% to 99% were seen once. The V and J ends lost 6 bases and 10 bases, in that order; junction bases with no gene match: 8. In germline, CDR1 is MNHEY, CDR2 SVGAGI. This CDR3 is built from 12 residues. V usage is TRBV6-5 and J usage is TRBJ1-1; 7 bases map to TRBD1. Sequenced: naive CD4+ T cells sorted from blood. Indicated subset: CD45RA+ positively selected. The sequence was obtained from a man aged 25-45 years in good health. The CDR3 sequence: CASSRATGSAFF. Written as DNA, the CDR3 is TGTGCCAGCAGCAGAGCGACAGGGTCAGCTTTCTTT.